Each of the 11 T cell receptor beta chains below was sequenced from the same sample in a study of CD8+CD57+ T cells in acquired aplastic anemia (dated by TCRdb to 2016 to 2018). TCRdb shows the sequencer as Illumina HiSeq 2000. TCR beta VDJ combination and CDR3 sequence profiling used genomic DNA as the template. TCRdb ran its own pipeline on the public reads, namely fastp trimming at Q25 and MiXCR clone calling, and kept in-frame beta chains. Rows with one shared CDR3 protein collapse into an entry with the most common genes and DNA. Here the sample has 150,000 to 200,000 distinct CDR3 sequences; 45% to 60% occur a single time. 13% of the sample belongs to the ten largest clones. Flow cytometry had shown CD8+CD57+ cell expansion in the patients selected for sequencing. Sequenced input: sorted CD4+, CD8+, or CD8+CD57+ T cells (not recorded which) from PBMCs. These receptors came from a human donor with aplastic anemia.

The chain employs TRBV6-7 and TRBJ2-3, with 8 nucleotides matching TRBD2. TRBV6-7 is given ORF status, its function remaining uncertain. The CDR3 runs to 15 residues. V trimming: 0 bases; J trimming: 4 bases; junction bases outside the gene matches: 3. The CDR3 sequence is CASSYSTGGPDTQYF. The CDR3 region has the DNA TGTGCCAGCAGTTACTCGACGGGGGGGCCAGATACGCAGTATTTT.

Ten or more counts support this clonotype. The DNA of the CDR3 is TGTGCCAGCACTAGGGGGGGAGCCCAGAAAGAGACCCAGTACTTC. This encodes CASTRGGAQKETQYF. The rearrangement uses TRBV7-9 and TRBJ2-5; TRBD2 might be the D (7 bases). CDR1 is SEHNR and CDR2 is FQNEAQ in the germline V gene (reference sequence). This CDR3 contains 15 residues. Trimming removed 7 bases at V and 3 bases at J, with 18 bases between.

This clonotype was seen repeatedly, ten times or more. The gene calls are TRBV20-1 and TRBJ1-1; D remains unclear. This CDR3 spans 12 amino acids. CDR1 DFQATT and CDR2 SNEGSKA come from the germline V gene (reference sequence). V was shortened by 0 bases and J by 8 bases, with 10 bases between the two germline ends. Written as DNA, the CDR3 is TGCAGTGCTAGAGAATTGGGTAGGGAAGCTTTCTTT. Residues: CSARELGREAFF.

This sequence joins TRBV2 and TRBJ2-7, with 7 bases identical to TRBD1. V trimming: 11 bases; J trimming: 2 bases; junction bases outside the gene matches: 6. The germline V gene encodes CDR1 SNHLY and CDR2 FYNNEI. CDR3 length: 12 residues. As DNA, the CDR3 is TGTGCCGGACGACAGGGCGCCTACGAGCAGTACTTC. This translates into CAGRQGAYEQYF.

The chain joins TRBV3-1 to TRBJ2-2; possibly TRBD1 for D (6 bases). This CDR3 is built from 15 residues. From germline, CDR1 is LGHDT and CDR2 YNNKEL (reference sequence). Trimming took 2 bases from V and 3 from J, leaving 10 bases between them. CDR3 sequence: CASSQRQGYTGELFF. DNA of the CDR3: TGTGCCAGCAGCCAAAGGCAGGGGTACACCGGGGAGCTGTTTTTT.

This clonotype showed up just a few times. This chain connects TRBV29-1 to TRBJ1-1; D is undetermined. CDR1 and CDR2 from the germline V gene are SQVTM and ANQGSEA. This CDR3 spans 14 amino acids. Trimming removed 7 bases from V and 1 base from J, with 16 bases in between. The CDR3 sequence is CSARKATANTEAFF. CDR3 bases: TGCAGCGCCCGAAAGGCGACGGCGAACACTGAAGCTTTCTTT.

This clonotype has just a few counts. V and J are TRBV6-4 and TRBJ2-3; the D gene is possibly TRBD2 (5 bases). There are 12 residues in the CDR3. With 2 bases removed from V and 6 bases from J, the gap between germline ends came to 6 bases. Germline V lookup: CDR1 MRHNA, CDR2 SNTAGT. For the CDR3, the DNA is TGTGCCAGCAGTGACGGGGAGGATACGCAGTATTTT. As protein: CASSDGEDTQYF.

The CDR3 here is CASSPRPDRRPYEQYF. The CDR3 region has the DNA TGCGCCAGCAGCCCCCGTCCTGACAGGAGACCTTACGAGCAGTACTTC. This rearrangement joins TRBV5-1 to TRBJ2-7, with D maybe TRBD1 (6 bases). This CDR3 spans 16 amino acids. The V and J ends lost 4 bases and 4 bases respectively, with 21 bases between them. Germline values: CDR1 SGHRS, CDR2 YFSETQ.

Of note for this clonotype: This may be a read error, as it is one base from a much larger clone. V usage is TRBV7-2 and J usage is TRBJ1-4; weak D call: TRBD1 (6 bases). The CDR3 extends over 13 amino acids. The germline V gene has CDR1 SGHTA and CDR2 FQGNSA. The CDR3 DNA reads as TGTGTCAGCAGCCCACAGGGAGGCGAGAAACTGTTTTTT. Its translation: CVSSPQGGEKLFF.

The chain couples TRBV5-8 to TRBJ1-1, with TRBD1 matching 7 bases. This CDR3 contains 15 residues. J lost 3 bases, V lost 0 bases, and 5 bases had no gene match. Germline CDR1 and CDR2: SGHTS and YDEGEE. CDR3 nucleotide sequence: TGTGCCAGCAGCTTGGATCGTCAGGGGGACACTGAAGCTTTCTTT. Encoded protein: CASSLDRQGDTEAFF.

The chain employs TRBV29-1 and TRBJ1-2, with D maybe TRBD1 (6 bases). This CDR3 is built from 13 residues. Germline CDR1 reads SQVTM; CDR2 reads ANQGSEA. V was trimmed by 2 bases and J by 2 bases, leaving 9 bases between them. The CDR3 sequence: CSVERQGNYGYTF. For the CDR3, the DNA is TGCAGCGTTGAAAGGCAGGGGAACTATGGCTACACCTTC.